The 10 T cell receptor beta chains in this list originate from one sample, sequenced in a study of cytomegalovirus exposure and HLA in healthy donors. A multiplex PCR was run with 60 Vbeta primers and 13 Jbeta primers. This table comes from immunoSEQ multiplex PCR, and its TCRdb copy is limited to in-frame clones, with some not included. The data hold about 190,000 clones, with roughly four fifths observed a single time. Sequencing was carried out using PBMCs. The receptors were sampled from a woman aged 25-40 years in good health and CMV-seropositive.

J is TRBJ2-1 and V is TRBV9, with 10 nucleotides matching TRBD2. V lost 0 bases and J lost 8; bases outside the gene matches: 5. This CDR3 spans 15 amino acids. Germline V gene sequence: CDR1 SGDLS, CDR2 YYNGEE. The CDR3 DNA reads as TGTGCCAGCAGCGTAGTAGCGGGAGGTGGCGATGAGCAGTTCTTC. This translates into CASSVVAGGGDEQFF.

The chain joins TRBV11-2 to TRBJ1-6; perhaps TRBD1 as D (6 bases). The CDR3 extends over 13 amino acids. From germline, CDR1 is SGHAT and CDR2 FQNNGV. Trimming took off 4 bases at V and 12 bases at J, with 13 bases between the two ends. This CDR3 is CASSYSGVLPLHF. DNA of the CDR3: TGTGCCAGCAGCTACTCAGGGGTACTACCCCTCCACTTT. The whole variable domain, remainder taken from reference TRBV11-2 and TRBJ1-6, is EAGVAQSPRYKIIEKRQSVAFWCNPISGHATLYWYQQILGQGPKLLIQFQNNGVVDDSQLPKDRFSAERLKGVDSTLKIQPAKLEDSAVYLCASSYSGVLPLHFGNGTRLTVT.

In regard to this clone: A read error may produce the germline difference seen at one junction end. The chain joins TRBV7-7 to TRBJ2-5, with 8 bases lining up with TRBD2. Germline-derived CDR1 and CDR2 are SSHAT and FNYEAQ (reference sequence). The CDR3 extends over 18 amino acids. The CDR3 loop is CASSLVPPGGSWQETQYF. The CDR3 DNA reads as TGTGCTAGCAGCTTAGTTCCCCCGGGGGGGAGTTGGCAAGAGACCCAGTACTTC.

The chain joins TRBV21-1 to TRBJ2-1; the table's D call TRBD1 went unverified against the DNA. TRBV21-1 is an annotated pseudogene. The CDR3 is made up of 17 amino acids. Here the CDR3 DNA reads TGTGCCAGCAGCAAAGAGGGGTTCGCGGCGGCCTACAATGAGCAGTTCTTC. Translated: CASSKEGFAAAYNEQFF.

This rearrangement joins TRBV14 to TRBJ2-3; 10 nucleotides match TRBD1. The CDR3 extends over 14 amino acids. The ends lost 3 bases at V and 4 bases at J; junction bases unmatched: 1. Germline lookup yields CDR1 SGHDN and CDR2 FVKESK. Here the CDR3 DNA reads TGTGCCAGCAGCCAGGACAGGGGGTCAGATACGCAGTATTTT. The encoded protein is CASSQDRGSDTQYF.

The chain couples TRBV18 to TRBJ1-2; D ambiguous. Germline V gene lookup returns CDR1 KGHSH and CDR2 LQKENI. V was trimmed by 2 bases and J by 7 bases, leaving 8 bases between them. This CDR3 contains 12 residues. DNA of the CDR3: TGTGCCAGCTCACCAGCGTCGGGTGGCTACACCTTC. Its translation is CASSPASGGYTF.

This clone was seen a few times. The CDR3 reads CAISESKAGVDRETQYF. CDR3 bases: TGTGCCATCAGTGAGTCGAAGGCAGGGGTGGATCGAGAGACCCAGTACTTC. V usage is TRBV10-3 and J usage is TRBJ2-5; D possibly corresponds to TRBD1 (6 bases). The CDR3 is 17 amino acids. V lost 0 bases to trimming and J lost 4 bases, with 18 bases between them. CDR1 and CDR2 from the germline V gene are ENHRY and SYGVKD.

The chain joins TRBV10-2 to TRBJ2-7, with D possibly matching TRBD2 (6 bases). Germline V lookup: CDR1 WSHSY, CDR2 SAAADI. The V end lost 8 bases, the J end lost 2 bases, and 13 bases lay between the germline ends. This CDR3 has 13 residues. CDR3 amino acids: CASQFPGAYEQYF. Written as DNA, the CDR3 is TGCGCCAGCCAGTTTCCGGGGGCCTACGAGCAGTACTTC.

The rearrangement links TRBV13 to TRBJ2-3, with D perhaps matching TRBD2 (6 bases). V lost 2 bases and J lost 2, with 11 bases in between. Germline V gene data show CDR1 as PRHDT and CDR2 as FYEKMQ (reference sequence). This CDR3 is built from 15 residues. CDR3 nucleotide sequence: TGTGCCAGCAGCTTAACTAGCTCCTTCACAGATACGCAGTATTTT. Translated, it gives CASSLTSSFTDTQYF.

The V call is TRBV2, the J call TRBJ2-3; perhaps TRBD2 as D (6 bases). Germline V CDR1 and CDR2: SNHLY, FYNNEI. CDR3 length: 11 residues. V was trimmed by 4 bases and J by 12 bases, leaving 11 bases between them. CDR3 loop: CASSGLVGQYF. The CDR3 nucleotides read TGTGCCAGCAGTGGACTAGTCGGACAGTATTTT.